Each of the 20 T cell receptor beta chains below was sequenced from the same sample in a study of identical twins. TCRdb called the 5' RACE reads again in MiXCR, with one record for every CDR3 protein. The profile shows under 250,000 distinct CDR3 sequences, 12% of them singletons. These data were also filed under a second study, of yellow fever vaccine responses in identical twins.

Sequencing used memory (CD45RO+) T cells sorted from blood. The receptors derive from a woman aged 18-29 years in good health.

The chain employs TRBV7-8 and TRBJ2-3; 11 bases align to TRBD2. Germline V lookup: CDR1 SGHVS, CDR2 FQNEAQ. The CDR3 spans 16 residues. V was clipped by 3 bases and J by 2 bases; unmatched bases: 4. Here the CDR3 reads CASSFGTSGLTDTQYF. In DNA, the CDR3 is TGTGCCAGCAGCTTCGGGACTAGCGGCCTCACAGATACGCAGTATTTT.

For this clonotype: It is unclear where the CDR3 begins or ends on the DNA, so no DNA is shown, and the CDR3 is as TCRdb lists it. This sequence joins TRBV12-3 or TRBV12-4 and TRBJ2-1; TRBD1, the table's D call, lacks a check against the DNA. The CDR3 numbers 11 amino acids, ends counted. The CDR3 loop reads CASSFGKGAFF.

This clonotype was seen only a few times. The CDR3 DNA follows: TGTGCCAGCAGTGCAGCAGGTCCCAATCAGCCCCAGCATTTT. Translating it yields CASSAAGPNQPQHF. This sequence joins TRBV2 and TRBJ1-5; the D is unclear. CDR1 and CDR2 from the germline V gene are SNHLY and FYNNEI. The CDR3 is made up of 14 amino acids. V lost 4 bases, J lost 3 bases, and 10 bases lay in between.

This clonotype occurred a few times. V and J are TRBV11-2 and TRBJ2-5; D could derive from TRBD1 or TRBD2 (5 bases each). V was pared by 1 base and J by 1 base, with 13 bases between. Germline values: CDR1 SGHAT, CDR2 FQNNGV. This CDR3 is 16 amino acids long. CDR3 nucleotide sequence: TGTGCCAGCAGCTTAGGGGGGACCCCCATCCAAGAGACCCAGTACTTC. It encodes CASSLGGTPIQETQYF.

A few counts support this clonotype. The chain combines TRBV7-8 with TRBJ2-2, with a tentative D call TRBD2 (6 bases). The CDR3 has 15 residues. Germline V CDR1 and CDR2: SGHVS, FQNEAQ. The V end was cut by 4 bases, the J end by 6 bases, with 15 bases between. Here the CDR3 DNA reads TGTGCCAGCAGCTCTGGGCGGGGAGACGCCGGGGAGCTGTTTTTT. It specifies CASSSGRGDAGELFF.

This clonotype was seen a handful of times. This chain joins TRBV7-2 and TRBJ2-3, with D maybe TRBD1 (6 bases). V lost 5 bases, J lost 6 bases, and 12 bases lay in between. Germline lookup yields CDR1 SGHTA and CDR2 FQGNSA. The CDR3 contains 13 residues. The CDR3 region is CASSPPQGDTQYF. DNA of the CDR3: TGTGCCAGCAGCCCACCCCAGGGGGATACGCAGTATTTT.

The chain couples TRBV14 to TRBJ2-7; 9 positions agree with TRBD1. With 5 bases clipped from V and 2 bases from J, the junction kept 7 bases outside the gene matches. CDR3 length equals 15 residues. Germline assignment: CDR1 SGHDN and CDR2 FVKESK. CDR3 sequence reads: CASSYRDRETYEQYF. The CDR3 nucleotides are TGTGCCAGCAGCTACCGGGACAGGGAGACCTACGAGCAGTACTTC.

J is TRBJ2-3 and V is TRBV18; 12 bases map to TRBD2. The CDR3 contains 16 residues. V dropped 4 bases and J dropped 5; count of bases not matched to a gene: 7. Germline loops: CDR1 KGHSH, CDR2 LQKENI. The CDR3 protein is CASSRLAGAKKDTQYF. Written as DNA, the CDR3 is TGTGCCAGCTCACGACTAGCGGGAGCGAAGAAAGATACGCAGTATTTT.

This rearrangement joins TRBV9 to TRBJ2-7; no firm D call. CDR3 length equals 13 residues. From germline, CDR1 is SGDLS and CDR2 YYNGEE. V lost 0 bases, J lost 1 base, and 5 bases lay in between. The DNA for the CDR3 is TGTGCCAGCAGCGTAGCTCAGTCCTACGAGCAGTACTTC. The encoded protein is CASSVAQSYEQYF.

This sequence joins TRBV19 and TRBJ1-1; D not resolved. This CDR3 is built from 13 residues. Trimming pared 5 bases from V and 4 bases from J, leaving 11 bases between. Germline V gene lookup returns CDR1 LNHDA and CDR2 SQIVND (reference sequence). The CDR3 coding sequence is TGTGCCAGTAGTGGGTGGGGAAGCACTGAAGCTTTCTTT. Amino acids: CASSGWGSTEAFF.

CDR3 sequence (DNA): TGTGCCAGCAGGATACCGGGGTCCTACGAGCAGTACTTC. It encodes CASRIPGSYEQYF. The chain combines TRBV7-2 with TRBJ2-7; weak D call: TRBD2 (5 bases). Germline values: CDR1 SGHTA, CDR2 FQGNSA. Trimming took off 6 bases at V and 1 base at J, with 10 bases between the two ends. This CDR3 has 13 residues.

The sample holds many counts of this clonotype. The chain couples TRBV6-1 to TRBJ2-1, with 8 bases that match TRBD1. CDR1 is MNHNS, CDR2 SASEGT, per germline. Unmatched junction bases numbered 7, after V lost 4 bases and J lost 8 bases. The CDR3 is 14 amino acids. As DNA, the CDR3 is TGTGCCAGCAGTGCAGGGGGCATGTCGTATGAGCAGTTCTTC. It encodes CASSAGGMSYEQFF.

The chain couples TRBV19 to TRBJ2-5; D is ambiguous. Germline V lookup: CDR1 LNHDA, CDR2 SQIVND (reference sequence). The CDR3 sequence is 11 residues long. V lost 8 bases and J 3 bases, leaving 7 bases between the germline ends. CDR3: CASGIKETQYF. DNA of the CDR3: TGTGCCAGTGGGATAAAAGAGACCCAGTACTTC.

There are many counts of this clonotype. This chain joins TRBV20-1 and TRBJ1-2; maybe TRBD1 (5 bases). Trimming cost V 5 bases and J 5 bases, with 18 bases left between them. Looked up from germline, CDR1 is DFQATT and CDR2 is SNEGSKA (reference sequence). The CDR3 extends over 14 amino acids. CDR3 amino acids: CSAAPPGRKYGYTF. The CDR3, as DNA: TGCAGTGCTGCCCCGCCGGGACGGAAATATGGCTACACCTTC.

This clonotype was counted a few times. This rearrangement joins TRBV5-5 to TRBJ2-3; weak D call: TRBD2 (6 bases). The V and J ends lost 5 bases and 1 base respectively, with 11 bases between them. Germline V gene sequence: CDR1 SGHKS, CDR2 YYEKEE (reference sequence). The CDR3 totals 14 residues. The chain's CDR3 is CASSSGLGTDTQYF. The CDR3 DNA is TGTGCCAGCAGTTCGGGACTCGGCACAGATACGCAGTATTTT.

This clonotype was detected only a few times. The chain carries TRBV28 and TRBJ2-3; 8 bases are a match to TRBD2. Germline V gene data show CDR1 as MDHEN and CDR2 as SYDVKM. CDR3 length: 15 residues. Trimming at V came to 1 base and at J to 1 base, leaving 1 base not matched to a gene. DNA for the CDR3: TGTGCCAGCAGTTTATTACTAGCGGGCACAGATACGCAGTATTTT. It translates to CASSLLLAGTDTQYF. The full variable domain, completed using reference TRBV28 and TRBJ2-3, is DVKVTQSSRYLVKRTGEKVFLECVQDMDHENMFWYRQDPGLGLRLIYFSYDVKMKEKGDIPEGYSVSREKKERFSLILESASTNQTSMYLCASSLLLAGTDTQYFGPGTRLTVL.

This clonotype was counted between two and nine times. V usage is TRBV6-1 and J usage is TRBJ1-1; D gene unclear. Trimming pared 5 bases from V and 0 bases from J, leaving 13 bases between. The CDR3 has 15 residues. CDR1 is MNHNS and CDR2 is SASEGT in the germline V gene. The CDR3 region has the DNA TGTGCCAGCAGTCGTTGGACGCGGGTGAACACTGAAGCTTTCTTT. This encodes CASSRWTRVNTEAFF.

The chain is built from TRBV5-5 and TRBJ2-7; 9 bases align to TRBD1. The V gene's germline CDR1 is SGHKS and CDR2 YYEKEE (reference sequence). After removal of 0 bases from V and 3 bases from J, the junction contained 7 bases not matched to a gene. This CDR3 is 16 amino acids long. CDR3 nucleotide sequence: TGTGCCAGCAGCTTGGAAATGACAGGGGGGTTCTACGAGCAGTACTTC. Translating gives CASSLEMTGGFYEQYF. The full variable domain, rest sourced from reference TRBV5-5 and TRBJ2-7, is DAGVTQSPTHLIKTRGQQVTLRCSPISGHKSVSWYQQVLGQGPQFIFQYYEKEERGRGNFPDRFSARQFPNYSSELNVNALLLGDSALYLCASSLEMTGGFYEQYFGPGTRLTVT.

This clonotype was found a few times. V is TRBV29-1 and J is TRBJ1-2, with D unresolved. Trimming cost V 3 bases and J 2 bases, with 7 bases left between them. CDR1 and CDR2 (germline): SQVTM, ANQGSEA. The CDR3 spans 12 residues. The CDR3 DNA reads TGCAGCGTTGACCCCCAAAACTATGGCTACACCTTC. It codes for CSVDPQNYGYTF.

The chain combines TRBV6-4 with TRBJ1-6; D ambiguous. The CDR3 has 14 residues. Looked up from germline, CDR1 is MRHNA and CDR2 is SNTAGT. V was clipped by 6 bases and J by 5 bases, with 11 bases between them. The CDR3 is CASSTGRDNSPLHF. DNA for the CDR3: TGTGCCAGCAGCACCGGGAGGGATAATTCACCCCTCCACTTT.